This T cell receptor beta chain was sequenced for a study of long-term antiretroviral therapy in people with HIV. Study conclusions and caveats: Dominance of pre-ART expanded clones persisted, fluctuating and often declining after ART.

Running of the v3.0 immunoSEQ assay took place at survey level. Data came from immunoSEQ multiplex PCR; TCRdb stores just in-frame clones and leaves some out. The table shows approximately 24,000 clones, with more than 80% occurring only once. This CDR3 is 15 amino acids long. V gave up 0 bases and J gave up 5 bases, with 13 bases separating them. Germline CDR1 LGHNA, CDR2 YSLEER. Details on this clone: The antigen is unknown.

This receptor was identified in a man under 40 with HIV. This chain links TRBV4-3 with TRBJ1-2; D unresolved. The sequencing used unsorted PBMCs, collected roughly 5.9 years after starting antiretroviral therapy. In nucleotides, the CDR3 is TGCGCCAGCAGCCAAGACACTAAAAGGCTTTATGGCTACACCTTC. It yields the protein CASSQDTKRLYGYTF.